This T cell receptor beta chain was found in a study of T-cell memory formation after mild COVID-19. The CDR3 consists of 12 residues. Trimming took off 8 bases at V and 6 bases at J, with 11 bases between the two ends. A single record per CDR3 protein comes from TCRdb applying MiXCR to the 5' RACE reads. Seen here are under 700,000 distinct CDR3 sequences, around 20% observed once, and the top ten hold around 12%. Material: PBMCs or a T cell subset sorted from them (not recorded which). V usage is TRBV12-3 or TRBV12-4 and J usage is TRBJ2-1, with no clear D. This TCR was recovered from an adult woman who had mild COVID-19 (a few samples of this study predate the infection). Cell type and time point are not known. In DNA, the CDR3 is TGTGCCAGCGGGCCATTTCTCAATGAGCAGTTCTTC. Amino acid sequence: CASGPFLNEQFF.